This TCR beta chain was captured by sequencing in a study of early T cells in non-severe SARS-CoV-2 infection. The wider study: Chains were unpaired, as sequencing was done on bulk RNA from unsorted whole blood.

About this clonotype: Its antigen is as yet unknown. Given a much more abundant clone one base away, this may be a read error.

Individually, cDNA molecules had unique molecular identifiers attached to them. Each CDR3 protein gets one entry after TCRdb re-called the 5' RACE reads with MiXCR. The table lists some 30,000 distinct CDR3 sequences, about 6% of them singletons. The CDR3 is 14 amino acids. The germline gives CDR1 SGHRS, CDR2 YFSETQ. Study conclusions and caveats: Matches to VDJdb favored anti-spike CD8 responses and missed private and CD4 specificities.

The sequenced sample consisted of whole blood. The origin of this receptor is an adult who was a healthcare worker with PCR-confirmed SARS-CoV-2 infection or an uninfected control (not recorded which). The V gene is TRBV5-1, the J gene TRBJ2-7, with no clear D. As DNA, the CDR3 is TGCGTCAGCAGCTTAAAGGTCAGCTCCTACGAGCAGTACTTC. Translation: CVSSLKVSSYEQYF.